This T cell receptor (beta chain) is drawn from a study of shared clonotypes between healthy human individuals. Regarding the study as a whole: The represented genetic and exposure-history diversity was limited by the small number of donors.

Concerning this clone itself: What it recognizes is unknown. One end of the junction does not line up with germline, which may come from a read error.

CDR1 LNHNV and CDR2 YYDKDF come from the germline V gene (reference sequence). This CDR3 spans 13 amino acids. Sequencing was performed with immunoSEQ multiplex PCR; in TCRdb, only in-frame clones are kept and a portion is missing. The profile shows over 1.5 million clones, 98% of them singletons. The sequenced material came from naive CD4+ T cells sorted from blood. Subset described: CD45RA+ positively selected. This TCR came from a man aged 30 to 45 in good health. The rearrangement joins TRBV15 to TRBJ2-3; D is perhaps TRBD1 (6 bases). CDR3 bases: TGTGCTACCAAAGGGGGAAACACAGATACGCAGTATTTT. It yields the protein CATKGGNTDTQYF.